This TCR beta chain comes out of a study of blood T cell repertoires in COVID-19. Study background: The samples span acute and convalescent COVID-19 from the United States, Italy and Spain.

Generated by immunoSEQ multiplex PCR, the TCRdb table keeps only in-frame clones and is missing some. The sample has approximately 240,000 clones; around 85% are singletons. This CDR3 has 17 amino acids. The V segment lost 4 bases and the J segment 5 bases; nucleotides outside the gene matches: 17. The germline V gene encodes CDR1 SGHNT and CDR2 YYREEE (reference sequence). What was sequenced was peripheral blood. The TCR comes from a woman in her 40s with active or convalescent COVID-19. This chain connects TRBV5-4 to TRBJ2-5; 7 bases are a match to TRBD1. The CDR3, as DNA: TGTGCCAGCAGCCGAGATCTCCGGGACAGAAGTAGGGAGACCCAGTACTTC. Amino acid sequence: CASSRDLRDRSRETQYF.